The 30 T cell receptor beta chains listed next were all sequenced from one sample in a study of human T cells and chemical hapten exposure listed by TCRdb under 2021. The time point label here, explained by the study, means: pre-sensitization, week 0. The treatment or condition label here, explained by the study, means: therapeutic diphenylcyclopropenone sensitization with weekly scalp DPC. The receptor library was made with RACE. TCRdb names NextSeq 500 as the instrument used. TCRdb redid the processing of the public reads, applying fastp at Q25 and MiXCR, and retained in-frame beta chains. Rows are combined by CDR3 protein, so each entry shows the most common genes and DNA. The table for this sample lists around 330,000 distinct CDR3 sequences; approximately 5% of them were counted only once. The top ten constitute around 8% of the sample. Sequenced material: whole blood, taken in connection with sensitization to the hapten diphenylcyclopropenone (DPC). These receptors all stem from a woman aged 18-30 years with alopecia areata. Some clones in this sample may be carry-over from other donors' samples.

CDR3 residues: CASSFPPTLNTEAFF. CDR3 sequence (DNA): TGTGCCAGCAGTTTCCCCCCGACCTTGAACACTGAAGCTTTCTTT. This chain uses TRBV12-3 or TRBV12-4 with TRBJ1-1; D gene unclear. The CDR3 spans 15 residues. The germline V and J ends were trimmed by 3 bases and 0 bases, with 11 bases remaining between them.

This clonotype was seen a handful of times. The chain couples TRBV5-6 to TRBJ1-6; no reliable D call. Germline CDR1 is SGHDT and CDR2 is YYEEEE. The CDR3 has 13 amino acids. V was shortened by 4 bases and J by 7 bases, with 9 bases between the two germline ends. DNA for the CDR3: TGTGCCAGCAGCCCTACCATCAATTCACCCCTCCACTTT. As protein: CASSPTINSPLHF.

The chain is built from TRBV5-1 and TRBJ2-7; D perhaps matches TRBD1 (5 bases). Germline V gene sequence: CDR1 SGHRS, CDR2 YFSETQ. This CDR3 is 14 amino acids long. Deletions cut 0 bases from V and 7 bases from J, with 14 bases between. CDR3 sequence (DNA): TGCGCCAGCAGCTTGGGGGTACAGGTGAGGGAGCAGTACTTC. Its protein product is CASSLGVQVREQYF.

This clonotype was seen only a few times. The chain uses TRBV3-1 and TRBJ1-2; D is perhaps TRBD1 (6 bases). Trimming left V 1 base short and J 5 bases short, with 14 bases between. Germline loops: CDR1 LGHDT, CDR2 YNNKEL (reference sequence). The CDR3 spans 15 residues. The CDR3 nucleotides read TGTGCCAGCAGCCAAGTGGGGACAAGGTTTTATGGCTACACCTTC. It translates to CASSQVGTRFYGYTF. Full variable domain (rest looked up from reference TRBV3-1 and TRBJ1-2): DTAVSQTPKYLVTQMGNDKSIKCEQNLGHDTMYWYKQDSKKFLKIMFSYNNKELIINETVPNRFSPKSPDKAHLNLHINSLELGDSAVYFCASSQVGTRFYGYTFGSGTRLTVV.

This clonotype occurred many times. The chain recombines TRBV6-6 with TRBJ1-5; 7 nucleotides agree with TRBD1. J lost 14 bases, V lost 0 bases, and 13 bases had no gene match. The CDR3 is 15 residues long. The germline gives CDR1 MNHNY, CDR2 SVGAGI (reference sequence). As DNA, the CDR3 is TGTGCCAGCAGTTACTCGAATCCAAGGGGGCCTTCAGAGCATTTT. Its translation: CASSYSNPRGPSEHF.

Ten or more counts support this clonotype. The gene calls are TRBV6-2 or TRBV6-3 and TRBJ2-1; D gene ambiguous. The CDR3 spans 11 residues. V lost 6 bases and J 7 bases, leaving 7 bases between the germline ends. In germline, CDR1 is MNHEY, CDR2 SVGEGT. CDR3 nucleotide sequence: TGTGCCAGCAGGGTTGGGAATGAGCAGTTCTTC. This gives the protein CASRVGNEQFF.

This clonotype turned up a few times. This chain connects TRBV6-1 to TRBJ1-1; D ambiguous. Trimming shortened V by 3 bases and J by 1 base, and 12 bases separated the two germline ends. Per germline, CDR1 MNHNS and CDR2 SASEGT. There are 15 residues in the CDR3. The CDR3 protein is CASSDEARWNTEAFF. As DNA, the CDR3 is TGTGCCAGCAGTGACGAGGCCAGGTGGAACACTGAAGCTTTCTTT.

There are many counts of this clonotype. This rearrangement joins TRBV7-6 to TRBJ1-4, with D uncertain. The CDR3 is 15 residues long. CDR1 is SGHVS, CDR2 FNYEAQ, per germline. Deletions cut 2 bases from V and 5 bases from J, with 12 bases between. CDR3 DNA: TGTGCCAGCAGCTTAAGTACGGCTGGCAATGAAAAACTGTTTTTT. It encodes CASSLSTAGNEKLFF.

The table lists this clonotype with many counts. The V call is TRBV12-3 or TRBV12-4, the J call TRBJ1-5, with 9 bases identical to TRBD1. V was pared by 9 bases and J by 3 bases, with 6 bases of the junction left unmatched. This CDR3 has 14 amino acids. DNA of the CDR3: TGTGCCAGTGAACAGGGGGCTTCCAATCAGCCCCAGCATTTT. Amino acids: CASEQGASNQPQHF.

This clonotype has a handful of counts. The chain combines TRBV6-2 or TRBV6-3 with TRBJ1-5; D is unresolved. Germline CDR1 MNHEY, CDR2 SVGEGT. V gave up 4 bases and J gave up 0 bases, with 13 bases separating them. This CDR3 has 16 amino acids. CDR3 sequence reads: CASSSPGFYSNQPQHF. CDR3 DNA: TGTGCCAGCAGTTCACCGGGGTTTTATAGCAATCAGCCCCAGCATTTT.

V gene TRBV10-3 combines with J gene TRBJ2-5; 9 bases align to TRBD1. J gave up 2 bases and V 4 bases, and 14 bases lay outside the gene matches. Germline V gene sequence: CDR1 ENHRY, CDR2 SYGVKD. The CDR3 consists of 18 residues. This chain's CDR3 is CAISVGTGYGSGQETQYF. In DNA form, the CDR3 reads TGTGCCATCAGTGTGGGGACAGGGTATGGGTCGGGACAAGAGACCCAGTACTTC.

This clonotype was counted at least ten times. The V and J genes are TRBV5-1 and TRBJ1-1; the match to TRBD1 covers 7 bases. CDR1 and CDR2 (germline): SGHRS, YFSETQ. The CDR3 extends over 13 amino acids. The ends lost 2 bases at V and 5 bases at J; junction bases unmatched: 3. This CDR3 reads CASSFQGVTEAFF. The CDR3 nucleotides are TGCGCCAGCAGCTTTCAGGGGGTGACTGAAGCTTTCTTT.

The rearrangement links TRBV27 to TRBJ1-5; possible D gene TRBD1, 5 bases. Germline V lookup: CDR1 MNHEY, CDR2 SMNVEV (reference sequence). The CDR3 length is 15 residues. V was pared by 5 bases and J by 4 bases, with 15 bases between. CDR3 DNA sequence: TGTGCCAGCAGTCCTTGGGGGGATTATAATCAGCCCCAGCATTTT. Amino acids: CASSPWGDYNQPQHF.

This clonotype has just a few counts. This sequence joins TRBV7-2 and TRBJ2-6; 8 nucleotides agree with TRBD1. Germline V gene lookup returns CDR1 SGHTA and CDR2 FQGNSA. The trim removed 6 bases at V and 0 bases at J, leaving 16 bases unmatched. CDR3 length: 20 residues. CDR3 sequence reads: CASRKIELDRVISGANVLTF. The CDR3 DNA reads as TGTGCCAGCAGGAAGATCGAATTGGACAGGGTAATCTCTGGGGCCAACGTCCTGACTTTC.

The sample holds a few counts of this clonotype. This chain links TRBV2 with TRBJ2-1; maybe TRBD2 (5 bases). V lost 2 bases, J lost 8 bases, and 10 bases lay in between. In germline, CDR1 is SNHLY, CDR2 FYNNEI. The length of the CDR3 is 13 residues. The CDR3 loop is CASSEIPGDEQFF. The DNA of the CDR3 is TGTGCCAGCAGTGAAATCCCCGGGGATGAGCAGTTCTTC.

This clonotype was recorded a few times. The chain links TRBV5-1 to TRBJ2-3; D ambiguous. The CDR3 spans 11 residues. V lost 6 bases and J 4 bases, leaving 6 bases between the germline ends. The germline gives CDR1 SGHRS, CDR2 YFSETQ. CDR3 loop: CASTLSDTQYF. The CDR3 DNA sequence: TGCGCCAGCACCCTCTCAGATACGCAGTATTTT. The full variable domain, in which reference TRBV5-1 and TRBJ2-3 provide the parts outside the CDR3, is KAGVTQTPRYLIKTRGQQVTLSCSPISGHRSVSWYQQTPGQGLQFLFEYFSETQRNKGNFPGRFSGRQFSNSRSEMNVSTLELGDSALYLCASTLSDTQYFGPGTRLTVL.

Only a few counts were recorded for this clonotype. V gene TRBV11-2 combines with J gene TRBJ2-2; perhaps TRBD1 as D (5 bases). The V and J ends lost 11 bases and 1 base respectively, with 11 bases between them. Germline assignment: CDR1 SGHAT and CDR2 FQNNGV. CDR3 length equals 13 residues. The CDR3 nucleotides read TGTGCCTCCAGGGAAGGGAACACCGGGGAGCTGTTTTTT. The encoded protein is CASREGNTGELFF.

This clonotype was found many times. V usage is TRBV10-3 and J usage is TRBJ2-3; 8 nucleotides align to TRBD1. CDR1 is ENHRY, CDR2 SYGVKD, per germline. This CDR3 comprises 16 residues. V lost 0 bases, J lost 3 bases, and 5 bases stayed unmatched. As DNA, the CDR3 is TGTGCCATCAGTGAGTCGCAGGGGGCTGGGACAGATACGCAGTATTTT. Residues: CAISESQGAGTDTQYF.

V usage is TRBV13 and J usage is TRBJ1-6, with TRBD1 matching over 9 bases. V was clipped by 3 bases and J by 7 bases; unmatched bases: 10. Looked up from germline, CDR1 is PRHDT and CDR2 is FYEKMQ (reference sequence). The CDR3 runs 17 residues. The CDR3 DNA is TGTGCCAGCAGCTTGCTCACGTCCGGGACAGGGAATTCACCCCTCCACTTT. It yields the protein CASSLLTSGTGNSPLHF.

This clonotype was seen many times. The V call is TRBV20-1, the J call TRBJ2-3; 10 positions match TRBD2. Germline V gene sequence: CDR1 DFQATT, CDR2 SNEGSKA (reference sequence). The length of the CDR3 is 17 residues. With 5 bases clipped from V and 2 bases from J, the junction kept 13 bases outside the gene matches. This CDR3 reads CSAPSLAGAPYTDTQYF. For the CDR3, the DNA is TGCAGTGCTCCCTCTCTAGCGGGGGCCCCCTACACAGATACGCAGTATTTT.

This clonotype was seen repeatedly, ten times or more. The rearrangement links TRBV12-5 to TRBJ2-1; D may match TRBD1 or TRBD2 (6 bases each). CDR3 length equals 14 residues. The V gene lost 7 bases and the J gene lost 4 bases, with 14 bases spanning the gap. The V gene's germline CDR1 is LGHNT and CDR2 FRNRAP. The CDR3 DNA reads as TGTGCTAGTGTGGGGGGCCAGGGTTACAATGAGCAGTTCTTC. Translation: CASVGGQGYNEQFF. Full variable domain (missing parts from reference TRBV12-5 and TRBJ2-1): DARVTQTPRHKVTEMGQEVTMRCQPILGHNTVFWYRQTMMQGLELLAYFRNRAPLDDSGMPKDRFSAEMPDATLATLKIQPSEPRDSAVYFCASVGGQGYNEQFFGPGTRLTVL.

This clonotype came up many times. This CDR3 reads CASSRGLAGGTDTQYF. CDR3 nucleotides: TGTGCCAGCAGCCGGGGACTAGCGGGGGGCACAGATACGCAGTATTTT. V usage is TRBV3-1 and J usage is TRBJ2-3; 14 bases are shared with TRBD2. V trimming: 4 bases; J trimming: 1 base; junction bases outside the gene matches: 1. The germline gives CDR1 LGHDT, CDR2 YNNKEL (reference sequence). The CDR3 length is 16 residues.

V is TRBV5-4 and J is TRBJ2-7, with TRBD2 matching over 11 bases. Germline V gene sequence: CDR1 SGHNT, CDR2 YYREEE (reference sequence). Trimming cost V 5 bases and J 11 bases; bases outside gene matches: 9. The CDR3 loop spans 13 amino acids. This CDR3 reads CASRTSGAEKEYF. In DNA, the CDR3 is TGTGCCAGCAGGACTAGCGGGGCCGAAAAGGAGTACTTC. Drawing the rest from reference TRBV5-4 and TRBJ2-7, the complete variable domain is ETGVTQSPTHLIKTRGQQVTLRCSSQSGHNTVSWYQQALGQGPQFIFQYYREEENGRGNFPPRFSGLQFPNYSSELNVNALELDDSALYLCASRTSGAEKEYFGPGTRLTVT.

This clonotype was detected ten times or more. The chain links TRBV6-1 to TRBJ2-1; D unresolved. Germline CDR1 and CDR2: MNHNS and SASEGT. The ends were cut back, 1 base at V and 1 base at J, with 11 bases in the middle. The CDR3 extends over 16 amino acids. CDR3 in amino acids: CASSEELLNSYNEQFF. The DNA of the CDR3 is TGTGCCAGCAGTGAAGAGCTGCTGAATTCCTACAATGAGCAGTTCTTC.

The table lists this clonotype with a few counts. V is TRBV2 and J is TRBJ1-5; D remains ambiguous. This CDR3 comprises 15 residues. V was trimmed by 5 bases and J by 4 bases, leaving 15 bases between them. Germline values: CDR1 SNHLY, CDR2 FYNNEI. The CDR3 coding sequence is TGTGCCAGCAGTTTCCCCAGACCTCGAAATCAGCCCCAGCATTTT. Translation: CASSFPRPRNQPQHF.

This clonotype was recorded a few times. V is TRBV6-5 and J is TRBJ1-6; a weak D match, TRBD1 (5 bases). The germline V gene encodes CDR1 MNHEY and CDR2 SVGAGI. The CDR3 has 18 residues. The V end was cut by 0 bases, the J end by 1 base, with 13 bases between. CDR3 residues: CASSYSGGTRSYNSPLHF. For the CDR3, the DNA is TGTGCCAGCAGTTACTCGGGCGGGACCCGGTCCTATAATTCACCCCTCCACTTT.

This clonotype showed up many times. This chain links TRBV12-3 or TRBV12-4 with TRBJ2-7; TRBD1 matches at 7 bases. The V segment lost 5 bases and the J segment 2 bases; nucleotides outside the gene matches: 3. The length of the CDR3 is 13 residues. The CDR3 region has the DNA TGTGCCAGCAGTAAAGGGGGCCCCTACGAGCAGTACTTC. It yields the protein CASSKGGPYEQYF.

This sequence joins TRBV11-1 and TRBJ1-2, with D uncertain. The CDR3 covers 13 residues. Germline V lookup: CDR1 SGHAT, CDR2 FQDESV (reference sequence). V was cut by 4 bases and J by 4 bases, with 10 bases left in between. Written as DNA, the CDR3 is TGTGCCAGCAGCTCTGGCCCTTTCTATGGCTACACCTTC. This gives the protein CASSSGPFYGYTF.

This clonotype was recorded many times. J is TRBJ2-4 and V is TRBV2; D tentatively reads TRBD1 or TRBD2 (5 bases each). The CDR3 spans 15 residues. Deletions cut 5 bases from V and 4 bases from J, with 15 bases between. Per germline, CDR1 SNHLY and CDR2 FYNNEI. The CDR3 DNA reads TGTGCCAGCAGTCCACCCGGGACGGCAAAAAACATTCAGTACTTC. This gives the protein CASSPPGTAKNIQYF.

This clonotype was seen more than once but under ten times. The J gene is TRBJ2-2, the V gene TRBV6-2 or TRBV6-3; D is perhaps TRBD2 (6 bases). Trimming left V 5 bases short and J 3 bases short, with 16 bases between. The CDR3 sequence is 16 residues long. Per germline, CDR1 MNHEY and CDR2 SVGEGT. The CDR3 loop reads CASSPTGGVDTGELFF. DNA for the CDR3: TGTGCCAGCAGTCCTACAGGAGGGGTGGACACCGGGGAGCTGTTTTTT.